This TCR beta chain was recorded in a study of CD8+ T cells in alopecia areata. Across the study: Scoring of treated patients' severity used the percentage of affected scalp area. General observations from the study: Sequences from scalp samples also cover resident alphabeta T cells of normal skin. Higher clonality was seen in lesional scalp than in normal scalp, especially in alopecia totalis/universalis.

RNA, once extracted, was reverse transcribed into cDNA for use as the sequencing template. This table comes from immunoSEQ multiplex PCR, and its TCRdb copy is limited to in-frame clones, with some not included. Of around 290,000 clones listed, about 62% were seen once; the top ten hold less than 2%. Treatment noted: oral pan-JAK inhibitor, 5-10 mg twice daily. Alopecia areata patients provided lesional scalp punch biopsies and peripheral blood. With respect to this clone: Its antigen is undetermined.

Germline assignment: CDR1 GTSNPN and CDR2 SVGIG (reference sequence). The length of the CDR3 is 12 residues. V lost 1 base and J 4 bases, leaving 7 bases between the germline ends. The starting material was CD4+ T cells sorted from blood, obtained at week 24, from a patient treated with tofacitinib. V gene TRBV30 combines with J gene TRBJ2-5; D unclear. This receptor was obtained from a human donor with alopecia areata. Here the CDR3 reads CAWSANRETQYF. CDR3 DNA sequence: TGTGCCTGGAGTGCGAACCGAGAGACCCAGTACTTC.